The 17 T cell receptor beta chains below come from one sample, sequenced in a study of type 1 and type 2 diabetes patients. The PCR template was genomic DNA. Multiplex PCR with 30 forward and 13 reverse primers amplified the TCR beta CDR3. A single record per CDR3 protein comes from TCRdb applying MiXCR to the multiplex PCR reads. The sample contains about 290,000 distinct CDR3 sequences, roughly 44% of which appear only once. The sequencing sample was made of peripheral blood mononuclear cells (PBMCs). The receptors derive from a man between 18 and 35 years old with type 2 diabetes.

This clonotype was detected a few times. V is TRBV19 and J is TRBJ2-5; D not resolved. The CDR3 has 12 residues. Per the germline V gene, CDR1 is LNHDA and CDR2 is SQIVND (reference sequence). The V end was cut by 8 bases, the J end by 1 base, with 8 bases between. CDR3 DNA: TGTGCCAGTGGGGTCTCCCAAGAGACCCAGTACTTC. Translation: CASGVSQETQYF.

In nucleotides, the CDR3 is TGTGCCAGCAGCTTAGGGCCGGGACTAGCGGGGAGCACCGGGGAGCTGTTTTTT. It translates to CASSLGPGLAGSTGELFF. V usage is TRBV7-6 and J usage is TRBJ2-2; 13 positions match TRBD2. Germline CDR1 reads SGHVS; CDR2 reads FNYEAQ. The trim removed 1 base at V and 4 bases at J, leaving 6 bases unmatched. This CDR3 has 18 residues.

The CDR3 DNA is TGTGCCACCAGCAGGGGGGGGGAATCGTTCTTC. Its translation is CATSRGGESFF. V is TRBV15 and J is TRBJ2-1; 7 bases map to TRBD2. There are 11 residues in the CDR3. With V trimmed by 3 bases and J by 15 bases, 5 bases remained unmatched. The germline V gene has CDR1 LNHNV and CDR2 YYDKDF (reference sequence).

The chain employs TRBV19 and TRBJ2-5; unclear D gene. The CDR3 covers 14 residues. Germline lookup yields CDR1 LNHDA and CDR2 SQIVND (reference sequence). The V end lost 4 bases, the J end lost 8 bases, and 17 bases lay between the germline ends. The DNA for the CDR3 is TGTGCCAGTAGTACCAAGGCCAGTTGGGGAACCCAGTACTTC. Translating gives CASSTKASWGTQYF. Based on the CDR3 plus reference TRBV19 and TRBJ2-5, the full variable domain is DGGITQSPKYLFRKEGQNVTLSCEQNLNHDAMYWYRQDPGQGLRLIYYSQIVNDFQKGDIAEGYSVSREKKESFPLTVTSAQKNPTAFYLCASSTKASWGTQYFGPGTRLLVL.

The chain uses TRBV20-1 and TRBJ2-3; 16 nucleotides align to TRBD2. Trimming removed 6 bases from V and 5 bases from J; junction bases left unmatched: 14. The germline V gene encodes CDR1 DFQATT and CDR2 SNEGSKA (reference sequence). The CDR3 contains 18 residues. CDR3 protein: CSAAFGTSGRALGDTQYF. For the CDR3, the DNA is TGCAGTGCAGCCTTCGGGACTAGCGGGAGGGCCCTGGGAGATACGCAGTATTTT.

The chain links TRBV10-3 to TRBJ1-1, with D unclear. Trimming left V 7 bases short and J 0 bases short, with 15 bases between. Germline CDR1 ENHRY, CDR2 SYGVKD. This CDR3 contains 15 residues. This CDR3 reads CAITSSAGMNTEAFF. In DNA, the CDR3 is TGTGCCATCACCTCGTCAGCCGGCATGAACACTGAAGCTTTCTTT.

The DNA of the CDR3 is TGTGCCAGCATATACCGGGCGGGAGGGCGGAATGAGCAGTTCTTC. It specifies CASIYRAGGRNEQFF. The chain has TRBV5-5 and TRBJ2-1; 9 bases match TRBD2. J gave up 7 bases and V 6 bases, and 11 bases lay outside the gene matches. The CDR3 consists of 15 residues. From germline, CDR1 is SGHKS and CDR2 YYEKEE (reference sequence).

This clonotype has more than one count but fewer than ten. CDR3 loop: CASSERNQPQHF. Here the CDR3 DNA reads TGTGCCAGCTCAGAGAGAAATCAGCCCCAGCATTTT. The chain uses TRBV2 and TRBJ1-5; D not certain. V was pared by 8 bases and J by 4 bases, with 9 bases between. Germline-derived CDR1 and CDR2 are SNHLY and FYNNEI. The CDR3 covers 12 residues.

The chain joins TRBV30 to TRBJ2-5, with 10 nucleotides matching TRBD2. Matching the DNA end better, TRBJ2-1 makes the J call doubtful. This CDR3 is built from 13 residues. Germline CDR1 is GTSNPN and CDR2 is SVGIG (reference sequence). The CDR3 loop reads CAWGGLADNEQFF. CDR3 in DNA: TGTGCCTGGGGTGGACTAGCGGACAATGAGCAGTTCTTC.

This clonotype was picked up a small number of times. The J gene is TRBJ2-1, the V gene TRBV9, with D possibly matching TRBD2 (5 bases). The CDR3 is 15 amino acids. The V gene lost 4 bases and the J gene lost 2 bases, with 13 bases spanning the gap. CDR1 SGDLS and CDR2 YYNGEE come from the germline V gene. The CDR3 DNA reads TGTGCCAGCAGCCAATTTGGGGAGACCTACAATGAGCAGTTCTTC. It is translated as CASSQFGETYNEQFF.

This clonotype showed up just a few times. V and J are TRBV5-1 and TRBJ2-2; no definite D call. The CDR3 totals 15 residues. Germline CDR1 SGHRS, CDR2 YFSETQ. The V gene lost 2 bases and the J gene lost 1 base, with 9 bases spanning the gap. CDR3 DNA: TGCGCCAGCAGCTTCAGCACTAAGAACACCGGGGAGCTGTTTTTT. Its translation: CASSFSTKNTGELFF.

The V gene is TRBV10-3, the J gene TRBJ2-7, with D possibly TRBD1 on 6 matching bases. Germline loops: CDR1 ENHRY, CDR2 SYGVKD. Trimming removed 0 bases from V and 8 bases from J, with 11 bases in between. The CDR3 consists of 13 residues. CDR3 protein: CAISESIGTKQYF. CDR3 in DNA: TGTGCCATCAGTGAGTCCATAGGGACAAAGCAGTACTTC.

This chain connects TRBV6-1 to TRBJ2-7; D possibly matches TRBD1 or TRBD2 (7 bases each). The V and J ends lost 8 bases and 5 bases respectively, with 22 bases between them. The germline gives CDR1 MNHNS, CDR2 SASEGT. CDR3 length equals 15 residues. CDR3 nucleotide sequence: TGTGCCAGCGACGCCAAGGGAGGGGGCGGCGACGAGCAGTACTTC. Translation gives CASDAKGGGGDEQYF.

The gene calls are TRBV14 and TRBJ1-2; D is unresolved. Looked up from germline, CDR1 is SGHDN and CDR2 is FVKESK. This CDR3 region has 12 residues. V was cut by 1 base and J by 5 bases, with 5 bases left in between. In nucleotides, the CDR3 is TGTGCCAGCAGCCAAGCCCTATATGGCTACACCTTC. It translates to CASSQALYGYTF. Filled out from reference TRBV14 and TRBJ1-2, the complete variable domain reads EAGVTQFPSHSVIEKGQTVTLRCDPISGHDNLYWYRRVMGKEIKFLLHFVKESKQDESGMPNNRFLAERTGGTYSTLKVQPAELEDSGVYFCASSQALYGYTFGSGTRLTVV.

The chain combines TRBV2 with TRBJ1-2; D perhaps matches TRBD1 (6 bases). With 3 bases removed from V and 9 bases from J, the gap between germline ends came to 14 bases. Looked up from germline, CDR1 is SNHLY and CDR2 is FYNNEI. The CDR3 is 13 residues long. The CDR3, as DNA: TGTGCCAGCAGTGAGGGGGCGGATTATCGCTACACCTTC. Translation: CASSEGADYRYTF.

The chain has TRBV19 and TRBJ2-6; the D gene is possibly TRBD2 (5 bases). Germline V gene lookup returns CDR1 LNHDA and CDR2 SQIVND (reference sequence). V was shortened by 11 bases and J by 3 bases, with 17 bases between the two germline ends. The CDR3 totals 15 residues. This chain's CDR3 is CAWSRPRDGANVLTF. CDR3 coding DNA: TGTGCCTGGAGCCGGCCGAGGGATGGGGCCAACGTCCTGACTTTC.

This clonotype appeared a few times. This rearrangement joins TRBV7-8 to TRBJ1-2; 8 bases fit TRBD1. Losses at the gene ends were 1 base for V and 5 bases for J; bases not matched to a gene: 15. Germline CDR1 and CDR2: SGHVS and FQNEAQ. CDR3 length: 18 amino acids. The CDR3 region has the DNA TGTGCCAGCAGCTTAGTTAGATTGCCAGGGGGCGCAGAGTATGGCTACACCTTC. It translates to CASSLVRLPGGAEYGYTF.